This TCR beta chain was sequenced in a study of cytomegalovirus exposure and HLA in healthy donors. 60 Vbeta and 13 Jbeta primers were used in PCR. TCRdb's copy holds only in-frame clones and misses some; the assay was immunoSEQ multiplex PCR. Of 75,000 or so clones in the sample, around four fifths are singletons; the top ten hold about 20%. The CDR3 is 16 amino acids. The V and J ends lost 0 bases and 0 bases respectively, with 10 bases between them. CDR1 MGHDK and CDR2 SYGVNS come from the germline V gene. Sequences were obtained from PBMCs. This sequence originates from a woman under 40 in good health and CMV-seropositive. The chain joins TRBV25-1 to TRBJ2-3; a possible D gene is TRBD2 (6 bases). The CDR3, as DNA: TGTGCCAGCAGTGAATATCTCAGCGGGAGCACAGATACGCAGTATTTT. Its translation is CASSEYLSGSTDTQYF.